This TCR beta chain was recovered during a study of early T cells in non-severe SARS-CoV-2 infection (dated by TCRdb to the early 2020s). Study-wide context: TCR sequencing used bulk RNA from unsorted whole blood, so alpha and beta chains could not be paired. Summary of the overall study and its limitations: VDJdb matching was skewed toward anti-spike CD8 responses and likely underestimated virus-specific expansions by missing private and CD4 specificities.

The library was produced with 5' RACE. The sequencer was a NextSeq 500. To correct for sequencing error and PCR bias, the TCR library protocol tagged individual cDNA molecules with unique molecular identifiers. Both TCR alpha and beta chains were sequenced, and tight co-correlation was observed between alpha and beta sequence abundances in each sample. The authors processed their data as follows. Decombinator V4 was used to annotate the V gene, J gene and CDR3 of the TCR sequences. Expanded TCRs were defined as changing significantly between any two time points under a Poisson model with p below 0.0001. Abundances of TCRs were expressed as counts per million after normalisation to the total number of TCRs sequenced in each sample. VDJdb, accessed on 1 November 2021, was searched for TCRs annotated for CMV, EBV and SARS-CoV-2, and TCRs annotated for more than one antigen were excluded. Starting from the raw public reads, TCRdb applied fastp trimming at Q25, assembled clones with MiXCR and retained in-frame beta chains. When rows share a CDR3 protein, they turn into one entry using the most common DNA and genes. These V and J calls rely on TCRdb rather than the paper's analysis. Counted in this sample were around 80,000 distinct CDR3 sequences; less than 11% of them appeared once. Roughly 8% of the sample belongs to the ten largest clones.

This clonotype has a handful of counts. What antigen it recognizes has not been identified. Base qualities are missing; no much larger clone stands one base away. The study was a case-control design nested within a healthcare worker cohort in London, UK, with weekly nasopharyngeal swab PCR tests and blood sampling. Healthcare workers were enrolled in the week of the UK lockdown, from 23 to 31 March 2020, and were followed every week for up to about 16 weeks. The sequence was collected from an adult who was a healthcare worker with PCR-confirmed SARS-CoV-2 infection or an uninfected control (not recorded which). Here the sequenced sample was whole blood, taken at baseline.

The CDR3 protein: CASSRGGRVYNEQFF. The DNA reads as follows: TGTGCCAGCAGCAGAGGCGGGAGGGTCTACAATGAGCAGTTCTTC. The chain was built from TRBV27 and TRBJ2-1; 9 bases in the junction line up with TRBD2. The germline V end is reduced by 6 bases and the J end by 3 bases; junction bases left unmatched: 6. CDR1 and CDR2 are drawn from the germline V gene (reference sequence): MNHEY, SMNVEV. The CDR3 spans 15 residues, from the cysteine through the phenylalanine. Solely the CDR3 DNA is kept, with 45 bases framed from the first base.